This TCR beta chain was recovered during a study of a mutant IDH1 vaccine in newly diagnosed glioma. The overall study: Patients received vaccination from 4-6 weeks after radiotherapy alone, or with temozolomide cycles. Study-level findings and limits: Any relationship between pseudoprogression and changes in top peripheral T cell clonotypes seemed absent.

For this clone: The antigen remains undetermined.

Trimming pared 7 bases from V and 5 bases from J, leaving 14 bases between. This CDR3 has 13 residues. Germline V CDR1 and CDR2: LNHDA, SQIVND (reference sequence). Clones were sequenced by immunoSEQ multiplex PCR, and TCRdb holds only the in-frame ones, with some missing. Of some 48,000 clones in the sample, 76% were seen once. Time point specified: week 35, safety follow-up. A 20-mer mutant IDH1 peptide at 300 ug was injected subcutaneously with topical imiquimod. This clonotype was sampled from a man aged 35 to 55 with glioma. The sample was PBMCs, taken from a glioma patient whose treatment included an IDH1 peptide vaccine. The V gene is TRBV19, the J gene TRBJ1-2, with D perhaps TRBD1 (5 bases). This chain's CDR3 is CASTWDGLYGYTF. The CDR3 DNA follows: TGTGCCAGTACATGGGACGGACTATATGGCTACACCTTC.